Listed below are T cell receptor beta chains from one sample, sequenced in a study of cytomegalovirus exposure and HLA in healthy donors. The repertoire was sequenced with immunoSEQ multiplex PCR; TCRdb's copy has only in-frame clones and lacks some. The sample lists 85,000 to 120,000 clones, roughly 80% occurring once. The sample comprised PBMCs. These receptors all come from a man aged 35 to 55 in good health and CMV-seronegative. Each CDR3 is given with its conserved first and last residue. The D gene is left open where the match is weak. Expanded clones get a size class; other rows say once, few or many, or leave the size out.

TRBV5-1,TRBJ2-2,once,NA,TGCGCCAGCAGCCTAAGAGGAGACACCGGGGAGCTGTTTTTT,CASSLRGDTGELFF
TRBV6-6,TRBJ1-1,NA,NA,TGTGCCAGCAGTTACTCGTCCAGGGACACTGAAGCTTTCTTT,CASSYSSRDTEAFF
TRBV6-4,TRBJ1-2,NA,NA,TGTGCCAGCAGTCCCGAGGCAGGGGAAGCCTATGGCTGCACCTTC,CASSPEAGEAYGCTF
TRBV4-1,TRBJ1-6,NA,NA,TGCGCCAGCAGCCAGGGGCGGCGGGGGAGCTCCTATAATTCACCCCTCCACTTT,CASSQGRRGSSYNSPLHF
TRBV6-1,TRBJ1-2,NA,NA,TGTGCCAGCATTTTAGGGGGAGTGAACTATGGCTACACCTTC,CASILGGVNYGYTF
TRBV7-7,TRBJ2-1,once,TRBD2,TGTGCTAGCAGCCCCAGCGGGGGGGACAATGAGCAGTTCTTC,CASSPSGGDNEQFF
TRBV5-1,TRBJ1-2,NA,NA,TGCGCCAGCAGCTTGGGGGCCGGCCGGGGAGGCTACACCTTC,CASSLGAGRGGYTF
TRBV19,TRBJ2-5,NA,NA,TGTGCCAGTAGTGACACCCAAGAGACCCAGTACTTC,CASSDTQETQYF
TRBV11-3,TRBJ1-1,few,TRBD1,TGTGCCAGCAGCCTCGGACAGGGTTCAGCTTTCTTT,CASSLGQGSAFF
TRBV7-9,TRBJ1-1,few,NA,TGTGCCAGCAGCTTCCCTGCACTGGCTTTCTTT,CASSFPALAFF
TRBV7-9,TRBJ1-2,NA,NA,TGTTCCAGCAGCTTAGCGGGGGCCAAACACTATGGCTACACCTTC,CSSSLAGAKHYGYTF
TRBV19,TRBJ2-7,NA,TRBD1,TGTGCCAGTAGTACTCAGACAGGGAAGGAGCAGTACTTC,CASSTQTGKEQYF
TRBV7-9,TRBJ2-2,NA,NA,TGTGCCAGCAGCTTGCTCCAGAACAGCGGGGAGCTGTTTTTT,CASSLLQNSGELFF
TRBV19,TRBJ2-7,NA,TRBD1,TGTGCCAGTGCCGAGGGACAGGGGGCGGGGCAGTACTTC,CASAEGQGAGQYF
TRBV2,TRBJ2-7,NA,TRBD1,TGTGCCAGCAGTGAAGACAGGGACAGCTCCTACGAGCAGTACTTC,CASSEDRDSSYEQYF
TRBV6-1,TRBJ1-2,NA,TRBD1,TGTGCCAGCAGAAGTCCCGGGGACAGTGACTATGGCTACACCTTC,CASRSPGDSDYGYTF
TRBV7-9,TRBJ1-2,NA,TRBD1,TGTTCCAGCAGTTTCACAGGGGGCAGCGTCTATGGCTACACCTTC,CSSSFTGGSVYGYTF
TRBV7-7,TRBJ2-5,NA,TRBD2,TGTGCTAGCAGCACCGGGGGGGCAAGGCAAGAGACCCAGTACTTC,CASSTGGARQETQYF
TRBV5-4,TRBJ2-7,few,NA,TGTGCCAGCAGCTTAGCCTCCGGGAGCTCCTACGAGCAGTACTTC,CASSLASGSSYEQYF
TRBV10-2,TRBJ2-5,NA,NA,TGCGCCAGCAGTGAGGGTGCGGGGTCAGAGACCCAGTACTTC,CASSEGAGSETQYF
TRBV9,TRBJ1-1,NA,TRBD1,TGTGCCAGCAGCGCGGGACAGTGGAACACTGAAGCTTTCTTT,CASSAGQWNTEAFF
TRBV19,TRBJ1-1,NA,NA,TGTGCCAGTAGCGAACAGGGTACCACTGAAGCTTTCTTT,CASSEQGTTEAFF
TRBV16,TRBJ1-3,NA,TRBD1,TGTGCCAGCAGCCATAGGGACAGGATCAGCTCTGGAAACACCATATATTTT,CASSHRDRISSGNTIYF
TRBV9,TRBJ2-3,once,NA,TGTGCCAGCAGCGTAGGGTTAGGACGGGGGAACACAGATACGCAGTATTTT,CASSVGLGRGNTDTQYF
TRBV5-1,TRBJ2-1,NA,TRBD2,TGCGCCAGCAGCTTGGGAGGGACTACCTACAATGAGCAGTTCTTC,CASSLGGTTYNEQFF
TRBV4-3,TRBJ1-2,NA,TRBD1,TGCGCCAGCAGCCAAGATCGGGGCAGGGGGCGCGGCTACACCTTC,CASSQDRGRGRGYTF
TRBV5-1,TRBJ2-7,NA,NA,TGCGCCAGCAGCTTGGAGGCAGGTAACTACGAGCAGTACTTC,CASSLEAGNYEQYF
TRBV6-4,TRBJ2-3,few,TRBD2,TGTGCCAGCAGTGAGAATAGCGGGGGCACAGATACGCAGTATTTT,CASSENSGGTDTQYF
TRBV6-1,TRBJ2-1,NA,TRBD1,TGTGCCAGCAGCCCCAGGGGGCTCGGATACAATGAGCAGTTCTTC,CASSPRGLGYNEQFF
TRBV5-1,TRBJ1-1,NA,TRBD1,TGCGCCAGCAGCCCCGGACAGGCCTACAACACTGAAGCTTTCTTT,CASSPGQAYNTEAFF
TRBV30,TRBJ2-6,NA,TRBD1,TGTGCCTGGAGGGGGGGACAGGGGGCTCCTCCTGGGGCCAACGTCCTGACTTTC,CAWRGGQGAPPGANVLTF
TRBV5-4,TRBJ1-2,once,TRBD1,TGTGCCAGCAGCACCCGACAGGGGAACTATGGCTACACCTTC,CASSTRQGNYGYTF
TRBV5-4,TRBJ2-5,NA,TRBD2,TGTGCCAGCAGCTTTGCTAGCGGGGGTTACCAAGAGACCCAGTACTTC,CASSFASGGYQETQYF
TRBV5-4,TRBJ1-2,NA,NA,TGTGCCAGCAGCTTCCCTGGGGGGGGCGATGCGGGAGGCTACACCTTC,CASSFPGGGDAGGYTF
TRBV30,TRBJ1-4,NA,TRBD1,TGTGCCTGGAGAACGCAGGGGGCTGTTGAAAAACTGTTTTTT,CAWRTQGAVEKLFF
TRBV9,TRBJ2-3,NA,NA,TGTGCCAGCAGCCCGCGGGCCTCAGATACGCAGTATTTT,CASSPRASDTQYF
TRBV19,TRBJ1-1,few,NA,TGTGCCAGTAGTATACTCGGCACGGGGGTGGCTGAAGCTTTCTTT,CASSILGTGVAEAFF
TRBV4-1,TRBJ1-5,NA,NA,TGCGCCAGCAGCCAAGATGTGGCTGTTAATCAGCCCCAGCATTTT,CASSQDVAVNQPQHF
TRBV19,TRBJ2-4,NA,NA,TGTGCCAGTAGTATGCGAACAGTCTTAGCCAAAAACATTCAGTACTTC,CASSMRTVLAKNIQYF
TRBV10-2,TRBJ2-3,NA,TRBD2,TGCGCCAGCAGTGGGACTAGCGGGGAGCAGTATTTT,CASSGTSGEQYF
TRBV7-2,TRBJ2-7,NA,NA,TGTGCCAGCAGCTTAAAGGGGCAGGCCCAAGCCTACCCCTACGAGCAGTACTTC,CASSLKGQAQAYPYEQYF
TRBV5-6,TRBJ1-5,NA,TRBD1,TGTGCCAGCAGCTTGGTAGGGGGCGATCAGCCCCAGCATTTT,CASSLVGGDQPQHF
TRBV10-3,TRBJ1-4,once,NA,TGTGCCATCAGTGAGCGGAGACAGCAAAGGGAAAAACTGTTTTTT,CAISERRQQREKLFF
TRBV19,TRBJ2-7,NA,NA,TGTGCCAGTAGTTTCCTGTCCGAGCAGTACTTC,CASSFLSEQYF
TRBV19,TRBJ1-1,NA,TRBD1,TGTGCCAGTAGTAAGGGGCAGGGGGCATCGGGGATGAACACTGAAGCTTTCTTT,CASSKGQGASGMNTEAFF
TRBV10-3,TRBJ2-4,NA,TRBD1,TGTGCCATCAGTGACCGGGACAGGGAAAACATTCAGTACTTC,CAISDRDRENIQYF
TRBV5-4,TRBJ2-7,NA,NA,TGTGCCAGCACCGCCGGGGGACCGAACTACGAGCAGTACTTC,CASTAGGPNYEQYF
TRBV15,TRBJ2-5,NA,NA,TGTGCCACCAGCAGAGATCCGGTGACAGAACAAGAGACCCAGTACTTC,CATSRDPVTEQETQYF
TRBV10-3,TRBJ2-2,NA,NA,TGTGCCATCAGTGGCGCGAACACCGGGGAGCTGTTTTTT,CAISGANTGELFF
TRBV6-6,TRBJ1-2,NA,NA,TGTGCCAGCAGCCAGGACACCTCTGGCTACACCTTC,CASSQDTSGYTF